This T cell receptor beta chain was documented in a study of blood T cell repertoires in COVID-19. TCRdb keeps only in-frame clones here, not all; method: immunoSEQ multiplex PCR. The sample includes approximately 61,000 clones, 79% of them seen just once. The CDR3 sequence is 18 residues long. Germline V gives CDR1 MNHNS, CDR2 SASEGT. V lost 2 bases and J lost 1, with 15 bases in between. The chain is built from TRBV6-1 and TRBJ2-6, with no clear D. The receptor's source is a woman in her seventies with acute or convalescent COVID-19. The material sequenced was peripheral blood. CDR3 in amino acids: CASSERLRSSSGANVLTF. DNA of the CDR3: TGTGCCAGCAGTGAAAGGTTGCGGAGTTCGTCTGGGGCCAACGTCCTGACTTTC.